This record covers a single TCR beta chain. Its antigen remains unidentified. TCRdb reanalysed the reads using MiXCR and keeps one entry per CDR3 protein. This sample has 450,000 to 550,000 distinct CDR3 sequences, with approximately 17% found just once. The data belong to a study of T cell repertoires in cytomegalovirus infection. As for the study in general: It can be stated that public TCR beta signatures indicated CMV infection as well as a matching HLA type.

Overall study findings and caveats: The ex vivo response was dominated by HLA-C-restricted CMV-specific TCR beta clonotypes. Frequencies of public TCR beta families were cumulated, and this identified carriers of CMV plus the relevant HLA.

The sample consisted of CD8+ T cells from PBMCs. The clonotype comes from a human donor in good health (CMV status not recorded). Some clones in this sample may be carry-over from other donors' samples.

The CDR3 is CSAPNLAGSYNEQFF. Written as DNA, the CDR3 is TGCAGTGCCCCCAACCTAGCGGGTTCCTACAATGAGCAGTTCTTC. The chain joins TRBV20-1 to TRBJ2-1; 8 nucleotides match TRBD2. Germline-derived CDR1 and CDR2 are DFQATT and SNEGSKA (reference sequence). The V gene end was trimmed by 6 bases and the J gene end by 1 base; junction bases not matched to a gene: 8. The CDR3 spans 15 residues.